The next 5 T cell receptor beta chains were all read from a single sample in a study of T cells in Graves' hyperthyroidism and ophthalmopathy. Amplified TCR beta CDR3 regions came from RNA transcripts. HTBI primers were employed in a first-round RT-PCR of the TCR CDR3. TCRdb reprocessed the multiplex PCR reads via MiXCR and lists one record per CDR3 protein. The table lists hundreds of thousands of distinct CDR3 sequences, over 40% of them singletons. Sequencing input: peripheral blood or thyroid tissue (not recorded which). The receptors derive from an adult man with Graves' disease, either hyperthyroidism or ophthalmopathy (not recorded which).

Regarding this clonotype: Just one base apart from a much larger clone, this may be a read error. The chain employs TRBV29-1 and TRBJ2-5, with TRBD1 identical over 12 bases. The CDR3 loop spans 14 amino acids. The junction had 6 bases not matched to a gene; V was cut back by 3 bases and J by 7 bases. Germline V lookup: CDR1 SQVTM, CDR2 ANQGSEA. Here the CDR3 DNA reads TGCAGCGTTGAGGGGACAGGGGGCTTCGGGACCCAGTACTTC. Its protein product is CSVEGTGGFGTQYF.

The rearrangement joins TRBV11-1 to TRBJ2-7, with TRBD2 matching 7 bases. V lost 7 bases and J lost 4; bases outside the gene matches: 10. Looked up from germline, CDR1 is SGHAT and CDR2 is FQDESV (reference sequence). CDR3 length equals 14 residues. The CDR3 region has the DNA TGTGCCAGCAACCCTGGACTAGGTCGTTACGAGCAGTACTTC. It translates to CASNPGLGRYEQYF.

V gene TRBV20-1 combines with J gene TRBJ1-1, with D possibly being TRBD1 (5 bases). Germline CDR1 and CDR2: DFQATT and SNEGSKA (reference sequence). CDR3 length: 15 residues. The V gene lost 6 bases and the J gene lost 1 base, with 18 bases spanning the gap. The CDR3 spells CSAPGPKRWNTEAFF. As DNA, the CDR3 is TGCAGTGCCCCGGGACCGAAGAGGTGGAACACTGAAGCTTTCTTT.

The rearrangement links TRBV5-1 to TRBJ1-2, with a weak D call TRBD1 (5 bases). V was clipped by 5 bases and J by 4 bases, with 18 bases between them. The length of the CDR3 is 15 residues. CDR1 is SGHRS and CDR2 is YFSETQ in the germline V gene. In DNA form, the CDR3 reads TGCGCCAGCAGTTCTCTCCGGGACGGAAGCTATGGCTACACCTTC. It encodes CASSSLRDGSYGYTF. The variable domain in full, completed from reference TRBV5-1 and TRBJ1-2, reads KAGVTQTPRYLIKTRGQQVTLSCSPISGHRSVSWYQQTPGQGLQFLFEYFSETQRNKGNFPGRFSGRQFSNSRSEMNVSTLELGDSALYLCASSSLRDGSYGYTFGSGTRLTVV.

The chain carries TRBV7-9 and TRBJ1-4, with D possibly TRBD1 on 5 matching bases. The germline CDR1 and CDR2 sequences are SEHNR and FQNEAQ (reference sequence). The CDR3 extends over 14 amino acids. Trimming took 3 bases from V and 4 from J, leaving 9 bases between them. The CDR3 reads CASSLSGFNEKLFF. The DNA of the CDR3 is TGTGCCAGCAGCTTGTCAGGGTTTAATGAAAAACTGTTTTTT.